The rows below give T cell receptor beta chains drawn from one sample of a study of T cells in Graves' hyperthyroidism and ophthalmopathy. One entry per CDR3 protein, called by TCRdb with MiXCR from the multiplex PCR reads. This table holds some 720,000 distinct CDR3 sequences, about 16% found once. The sequenced sample consisted of blood. The receptors originated from a man aged 18-30 years with Graves' hyperthyroidism. CDR3s include the opening cysteine and the closing phenylalanine or tryptophan. D genes are given only for firm matches. A clone size is listed for some rows: how often the clone was seen (once, few, many), or a class if it is expanded.

D gene	V gene	J gene	clone size	CDR3 protein	CDR3 DNA
TRBD2	TRBV6-1	TRBJ2-2	once	CASGLAPNTGELFF	TGTGCCAGCGGACTAGCGCCCAACACCGGGGAGCTGTTTTTT
NA	TRBV20-1	TRBJ2-7	few	CSVPPNRDRGHEQYF	TGCAGTGTCCCCCCAAACCGGGACCGAGGTCACGAGCAGTACTTC
NA	TRBV18	TRBJ2-4	NA	CASSTRDIQYF	TGTGCCAGCTCAACTAGGGACATTCAGTACTTC
TRBD1	TRBV28	TRBJ2-3	many	CASSLGTALSTDTQYF	TGTGCCAGCAGTTTGGGGACAGCCCTTAGCACAGATACGCAGTATTTT
NA	TRBV2	TRBJ1-2	many	CASLAGNYGYTF	TGTGCCAGTTTGGCAGGCAACTATGGCTACACCTTC
TRBD1	TRBV20-1	TRBJ1-5	few	CSAWTGTAINQPQHF	TGCAGTGCTTGGACAGGGACGGCTATCAATCAGCCCCAGCATTTT
TRBD1	TRBV20-1	TRBJ2-5	NA	CSAPLSGTGEETQYF	TGCAGTGCTCCCTTGTCCGGGACAGGGGAAGAGACCCAGTACTTC
NA	TRBV5-1	TRBJ2-5	few	CASRPDGGKNTQYF	TGCGCCAGCAGGCCGGACGGTGGCAAGAATACCCAGTACTTC
NA	TRBV19	TRBJ2-2	few	CASSLNPRAGELFF	TGTGCCAGTAGTCTCAACCCCAGGGCTGGGGAGCTGTTTTTT
TRBD1	TRBV7-9	TRBJ2-7	NA	CASSTRDSLSYEQYF	TGTGCCAGCAGCACCCGGGACAGCCTCTCCTACGAGCAGTACTTC
TRBD2	TRBV24-1	TRBJ2-2	few	CATSDLPSGSRTGELFF	TGTGCCACCAGTGATTTGCCCAGCGGGAGTCGCACCGGGGAGCTGTTTTTT
TRBD2	TRBV12-3/TRBV12-4	TRBJ2-7	many	CASRWTSGSYEQYF	TGTGCCAGCAGATGGACTAGCGGCTCCTACGAGCAGTACTTC
NA	TRBV27	TRBJ2-1	many	CASSFLGGNEQFF	TGTGCCAGCAGTTTTTTGGGTGGTAATGAGCAGTTCTTC
NA	TRBV28	TRBJ2-5	many	CASSPIQDDGETQYF	TGTGCCAGCAGTCCGATACAGGACGACGGGGAGACCCAGTACTTC
NA	TRBV7-6	TRBJ2-1	many	CASHSLADNEQFF	TGTGCCAGCCACAGTCTGGCGGACAATGAGCAGTTCTTC
NA	TRBV20-1	TRBJ2-7	many	CSARGPRVPSYEQYF	TGCAGTGCTCGGGGACCCAGGGTCCCCTCCTACGAGCAGTACTTC
NA	TRBV7-8	TRBJ2-5	many	CASSLVTTGRPSQETQYF	TGTGCCAGCAGCTTAGTTACGACTGGGCGACCCTCCCAAGAGACCCAGTACTTC
NA	TRBV7-8	TRBJ2-3	many	CASSLTMLGPQYF	TGTGCCAGCAGCTTAACTATGTTAGGGCCGCAGTATTTT
TRBD1	TRBV28	TRBJ2-3	NA	CASSPTGGLNTDTQYF	TGTGCCAGCAGTCCGACAGGGGGCCTCAACACAGATACGCAGTATTTT
TRBD2	TRBV7-3	TRBJ2-1	many	CASSQGLANEQFF	TGTGCCAGCAGCCAGGGACTAGCCAATGAGCAGTTCTTC